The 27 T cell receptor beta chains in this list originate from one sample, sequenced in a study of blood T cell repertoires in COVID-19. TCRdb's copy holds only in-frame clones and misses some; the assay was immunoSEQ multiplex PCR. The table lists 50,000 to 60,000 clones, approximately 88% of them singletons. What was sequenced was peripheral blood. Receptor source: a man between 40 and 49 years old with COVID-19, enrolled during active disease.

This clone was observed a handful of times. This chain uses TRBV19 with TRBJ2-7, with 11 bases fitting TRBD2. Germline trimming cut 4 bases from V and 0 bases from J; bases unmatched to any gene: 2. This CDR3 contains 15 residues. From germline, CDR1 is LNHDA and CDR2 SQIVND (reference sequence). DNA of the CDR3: TGTGCCAGTAGTAGGGGACTAGCGGACTCCTACGAGCAGTACTTC. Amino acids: CASSRGLADSYEQYF.

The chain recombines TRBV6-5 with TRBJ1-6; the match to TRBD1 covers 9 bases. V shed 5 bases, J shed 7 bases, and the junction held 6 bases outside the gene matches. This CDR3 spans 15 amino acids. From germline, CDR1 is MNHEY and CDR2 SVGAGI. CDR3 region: CASSQSGTGNSPLHF. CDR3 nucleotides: TGTGCCAGCAGTCAATCCGGGACAGGGAATTCACCCCTCCACTTT.

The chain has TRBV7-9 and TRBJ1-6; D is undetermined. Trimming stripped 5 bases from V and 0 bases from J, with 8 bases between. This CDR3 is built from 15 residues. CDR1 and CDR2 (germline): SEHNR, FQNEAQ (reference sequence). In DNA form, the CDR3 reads TGTGCCAGCAGCCGCGTAAACTCCTATAATTCACCCCTCCACTTT. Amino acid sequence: CASSRVNSYNSPLHF. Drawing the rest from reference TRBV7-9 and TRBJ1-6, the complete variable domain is DTGVSQNPRHKITKRGQNVTFRCDPISEHNRLYWYRQTLGQGPEFLTYFQNEAQLEKSRLLSDRFSAERPKGSFSTLEIQRTEQGDSAMYLCASSRVNSYNSPLHFGNGTRLTVT.

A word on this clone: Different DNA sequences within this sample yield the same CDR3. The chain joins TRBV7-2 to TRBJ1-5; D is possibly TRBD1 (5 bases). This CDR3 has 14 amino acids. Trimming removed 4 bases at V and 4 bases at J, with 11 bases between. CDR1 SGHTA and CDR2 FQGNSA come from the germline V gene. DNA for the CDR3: TGTGCCAGCAGCTCGCGTACAGGAAATCAGCCCCAGCATTTT. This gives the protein CASSSRTGNQPQHF.

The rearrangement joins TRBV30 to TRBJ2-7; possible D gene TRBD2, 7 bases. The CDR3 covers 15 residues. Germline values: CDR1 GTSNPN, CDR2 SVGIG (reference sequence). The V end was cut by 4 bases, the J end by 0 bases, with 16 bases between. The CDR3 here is CAWTEGGGGSYEQYF. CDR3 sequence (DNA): TGTGCCTGGACCGAGGGCGGGGGCGGCTCCTACGAGCAGTACTTC.

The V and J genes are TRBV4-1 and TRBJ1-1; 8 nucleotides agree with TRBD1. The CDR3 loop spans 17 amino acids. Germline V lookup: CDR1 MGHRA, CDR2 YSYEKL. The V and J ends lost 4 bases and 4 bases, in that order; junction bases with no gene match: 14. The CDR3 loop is CASSRKTSGTGITEAFF. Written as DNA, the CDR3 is TGCGCCAGCAGCCGCAAGACATCCGGGACAGGAATCACTGAAGCTTTCTTT.

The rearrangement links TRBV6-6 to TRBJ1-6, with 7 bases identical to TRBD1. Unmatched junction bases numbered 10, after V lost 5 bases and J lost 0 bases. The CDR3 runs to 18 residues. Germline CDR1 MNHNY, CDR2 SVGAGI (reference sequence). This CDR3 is CASSRTTGVSSYNSPLHF. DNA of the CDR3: TGTGCCAGCAGTCGGACAACAGGGGTGAGCTCCTATAATTCACCCCTCCACTTT.

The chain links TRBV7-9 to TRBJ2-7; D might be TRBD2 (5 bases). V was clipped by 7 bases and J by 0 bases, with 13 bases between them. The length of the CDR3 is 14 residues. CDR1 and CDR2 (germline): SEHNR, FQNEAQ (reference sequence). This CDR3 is CASIDTRVSYEQYF. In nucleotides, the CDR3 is TGTGCCAGCATCGACACGAGGGTCTCCTACGAGCAGTACTTC.

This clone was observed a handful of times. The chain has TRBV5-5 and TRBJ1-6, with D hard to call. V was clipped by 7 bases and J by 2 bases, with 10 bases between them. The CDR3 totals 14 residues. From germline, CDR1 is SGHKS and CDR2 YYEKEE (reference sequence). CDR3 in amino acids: CASLDGTYNSPLHF. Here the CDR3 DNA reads TGTGCCAGCCTGGACGGGACCTATAATTCACCCCTCCACTTT.

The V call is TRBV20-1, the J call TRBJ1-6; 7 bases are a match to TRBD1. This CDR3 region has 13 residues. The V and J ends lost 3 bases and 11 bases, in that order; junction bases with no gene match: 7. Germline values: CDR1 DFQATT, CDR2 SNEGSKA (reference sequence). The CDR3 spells CSASYRGGPPLHF. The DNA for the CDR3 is TGCAGTGCTAGTTACAGGGGCGGTCCACCCCTCCACTTT.

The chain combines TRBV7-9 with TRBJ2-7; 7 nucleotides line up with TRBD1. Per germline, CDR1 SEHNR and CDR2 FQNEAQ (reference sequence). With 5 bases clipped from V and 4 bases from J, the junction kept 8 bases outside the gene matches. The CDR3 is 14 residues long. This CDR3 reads CASSLGTEAYEQYF. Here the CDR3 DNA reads TGTGCCAGCAGCCTAGGGACAGAGGCTTACGAGCAGTACTTC.

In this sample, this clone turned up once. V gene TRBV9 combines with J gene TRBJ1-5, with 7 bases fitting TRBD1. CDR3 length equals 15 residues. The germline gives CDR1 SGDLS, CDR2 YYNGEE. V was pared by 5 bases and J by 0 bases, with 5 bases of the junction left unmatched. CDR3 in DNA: TGTGCCAGCAGTGAACAGGGGACTAGCAATCAGCCCCAGCATTTT. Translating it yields CASSEQGTSNQPQHF.

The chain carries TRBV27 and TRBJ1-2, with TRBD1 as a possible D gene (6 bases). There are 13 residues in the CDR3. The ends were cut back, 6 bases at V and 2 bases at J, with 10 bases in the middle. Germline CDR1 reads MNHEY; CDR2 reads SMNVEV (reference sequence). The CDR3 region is CASSPDRNYGYTF. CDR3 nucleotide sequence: TGTGCCAGCAGCCCAGACAGGAACTATGGCTACACCTTC.

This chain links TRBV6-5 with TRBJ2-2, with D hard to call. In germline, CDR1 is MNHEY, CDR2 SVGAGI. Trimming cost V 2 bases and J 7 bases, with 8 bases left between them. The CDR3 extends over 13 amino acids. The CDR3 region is CASSYVGGGELFF. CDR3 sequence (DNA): TGTGCCAGCAGTTACGTCGGCGGCGGGGAGCTGTTTTTT.

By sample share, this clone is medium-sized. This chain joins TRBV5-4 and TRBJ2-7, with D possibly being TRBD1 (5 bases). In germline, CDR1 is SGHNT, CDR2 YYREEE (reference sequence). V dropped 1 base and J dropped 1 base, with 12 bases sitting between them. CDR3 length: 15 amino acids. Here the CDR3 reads CASSLQGVNSYEQYF. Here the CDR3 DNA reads TGTGCCAGCAGCTTGCAAGGGGTGAATTCCTACGAGCAGTACTTC.

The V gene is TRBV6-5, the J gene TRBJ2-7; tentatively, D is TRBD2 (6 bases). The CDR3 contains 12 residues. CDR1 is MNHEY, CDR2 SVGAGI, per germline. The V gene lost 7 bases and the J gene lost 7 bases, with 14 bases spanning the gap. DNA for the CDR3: TGTGCCAGCACTATCCTTGGAGGGGAGCAGTACTTC. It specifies CASTILGGEQYF.

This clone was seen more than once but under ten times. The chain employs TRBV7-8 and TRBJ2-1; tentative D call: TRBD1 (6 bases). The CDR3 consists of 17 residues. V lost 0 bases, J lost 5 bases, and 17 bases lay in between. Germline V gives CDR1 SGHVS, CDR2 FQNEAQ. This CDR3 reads CASSLASRTVTHNEQFF. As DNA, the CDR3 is TGTGCCAGCAGCTTAGCTTCCAGGACAGTTACCCACAATGAGCAGTTCTTC.

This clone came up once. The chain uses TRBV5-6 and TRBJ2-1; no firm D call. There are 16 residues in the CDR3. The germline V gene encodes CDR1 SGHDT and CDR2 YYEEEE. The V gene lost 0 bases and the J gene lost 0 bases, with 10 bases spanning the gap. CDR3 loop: CASSLAVLSSYNEQFF. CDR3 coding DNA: TGTGCCAGCAGCTTGGCTGTGCTTAGCTCCTACAATGAGCAGTTCTTC.

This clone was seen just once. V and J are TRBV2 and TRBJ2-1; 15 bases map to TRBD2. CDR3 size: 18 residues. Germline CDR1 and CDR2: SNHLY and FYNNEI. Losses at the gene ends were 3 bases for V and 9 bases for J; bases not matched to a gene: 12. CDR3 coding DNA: TGTGCCAGCAGTGAGGGGACTAGCGGGGGGATAACAGTGTGTGAGCAGTTCTTC. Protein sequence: CASSEGTSGGITVCEQFF.

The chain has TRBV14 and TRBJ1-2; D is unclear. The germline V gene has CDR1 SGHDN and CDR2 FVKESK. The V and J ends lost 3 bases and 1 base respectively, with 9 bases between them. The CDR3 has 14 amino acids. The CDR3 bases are TGTGCCAGCAGCCATACCGGAGTTAACTATGGCTACACCTTC. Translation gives CASSHTGVNYGYTF.

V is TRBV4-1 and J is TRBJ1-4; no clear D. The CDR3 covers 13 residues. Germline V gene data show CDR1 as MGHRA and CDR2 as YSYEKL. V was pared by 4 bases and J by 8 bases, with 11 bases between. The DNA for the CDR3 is TGCGCCAGCAGCCGAGTTCAGCGGGAAAAACTGTTTTTT. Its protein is CASSRVQREKLFF.

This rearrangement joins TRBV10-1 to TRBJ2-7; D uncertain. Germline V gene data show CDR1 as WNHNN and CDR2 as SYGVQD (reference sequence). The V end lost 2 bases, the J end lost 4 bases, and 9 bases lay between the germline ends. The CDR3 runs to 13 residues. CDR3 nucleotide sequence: TGCGCCAGCAGTGAGGTCGGGTGGTACGAGCAGTACTTC. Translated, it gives CASSEVGWYEQYF.

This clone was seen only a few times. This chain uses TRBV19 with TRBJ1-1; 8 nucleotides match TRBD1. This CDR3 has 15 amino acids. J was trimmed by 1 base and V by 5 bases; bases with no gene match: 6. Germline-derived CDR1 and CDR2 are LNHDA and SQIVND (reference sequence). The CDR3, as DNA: TGTGCCAGTAGTCTGAACAGGGGGGGGAACACTGAAGCTTTCTTT. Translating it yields CASSLNRGGNTEAFF.

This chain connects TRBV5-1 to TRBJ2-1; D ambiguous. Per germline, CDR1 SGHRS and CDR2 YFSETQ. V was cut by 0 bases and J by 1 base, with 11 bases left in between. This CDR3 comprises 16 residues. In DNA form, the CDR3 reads TGCGCCAGCAGCTTGGTTCCTACCGCTTCCTACAATGAGCAGTTCTTC. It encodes CASSLVPTASYNEQFF.

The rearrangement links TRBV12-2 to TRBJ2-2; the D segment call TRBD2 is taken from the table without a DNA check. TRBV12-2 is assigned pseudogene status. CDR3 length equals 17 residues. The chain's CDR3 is CASRLGVLAANTGELFF. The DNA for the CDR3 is TGTGCAAGTCGCTTAGGGGTACTAGCGGCGAACACCGGGGAGCTGTTTTTT.

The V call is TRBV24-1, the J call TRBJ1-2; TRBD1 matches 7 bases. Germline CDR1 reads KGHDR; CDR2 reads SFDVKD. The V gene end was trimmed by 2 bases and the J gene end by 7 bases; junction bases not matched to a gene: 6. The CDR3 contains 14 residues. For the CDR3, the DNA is TGTGCCACCAGTGATTCCGACAGGGACTCTGGCTACACCTTC. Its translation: CATSDSDRDSGYTF.

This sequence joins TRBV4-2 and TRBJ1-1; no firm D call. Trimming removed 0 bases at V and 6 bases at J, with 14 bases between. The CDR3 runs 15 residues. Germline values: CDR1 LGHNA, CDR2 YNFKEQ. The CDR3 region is CASSQDLAVRAEAFF. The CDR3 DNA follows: TGTGCCAGCAGCCAAGATCTAGCAGTGAGGGCTGAAGCTTTCTTT.